Included here is one T cell receptor beta chain sequence, with context. The data originate from a study of Ad26.COV2.S vaccination and SARS-CoV-2 variants. Profiling relied on immunoSEQ multiplex PCR, and the TCRdb table lists in-frame clones only, not all of them. This table holds some 450,000 clones, 80% to 95% found once. Germline assignment: CDR1 SNHLY and CDR2 FYNNEI. The CDR3 contains 15 residues. The V and J ends lost 6 bases and 4 bases, in that order; junction bases with no gene match: 7. The treatment here: roughly 18 received Ad26.COV2.S at low or high dose, single or two shots; roughly 5 received placebo; per-sample allocation not given. Vaccine and placebo recipients were sampled on day 63 after the first injection.

This material consisted of peripheral blood, taken in a trial of Ad26.COV2.S vaccine versus placebo. This receptor was obtained from a person aged 18-65 years who received the Ad26.COV2.S COVID-19 vaccine or a placebo. The rearrangement joins TRBV2 to TRBJ2-1, with 9 bases that match TRBD1. The DNA for the CDR3 is TGTGCCAGCAGGCTCGACAGGGGGGGTTACAATGAGCAGTTCTTC. Protein: CASRLDRGGYNEQFF.